What follows describes a single TCR beta chain. The antigen this receptor binds is unknown. Base qualities are missing; no much larger clone stands one base away. This sample's treatment or condition label indicates: in vitro stimulation with specific CMV peptide epitopes to enrich CMV-specific T cells. V is shortened by 9 bases, J by 7 bases, and the region joining them spans 16 bases. Based on the germline V gene (reference sequence), the CDR1 and CDR2 sequences are MNHEY and SMNVEV. Taken from cysteine to phenylalanine, the CDR3 has 14 residues. The DNA shown is the 42-base CDR3, in frame from base 1. The data were taken from a study of T cell repertoires in cytomegalovirus infection (dated by TCRdb to about 2019). Context from the whole study: The peptide stimulations were aimed at well-studied HLA-B-restricted epitopes as well as recently identified HLA-C-restricted CMV epitopes, whose presentation resists viral immunomodulation. Donor HLA type was relevant to the analysis, as public TCR beta signatures indicated carriage of CMV infection together with the matching HLA type.

The listed sequencing device is Illumina HiSeq 1500. In TCRdb, the public reads were trimmed at Q25 with fastp and aligned with MiXCR, with productive beta chains retained. Rows matching on CDR3 protein sequence are summarized as one entry with the most common DNA and genes. The sample table contains hundreds of thousands of distinct CDR3 sequences; only one count was recorded for approximately 30% of them. Of the sample, roughly 13% falls within the top ten clones. What the research found in general, with its limitations: In both this cohort and an independent cohort of under 450 donors, the cumulative frequency of public TCR beta family members distinguished carriers of CMV infection plus the relevant HLA type. The ex vivo response was dominated by HLA-C-restricted CMV-specific TCR beta clonotypes, which also provided the single most frequent clonotype in two of eight donors.

The source was cultured CD8+ T cells from PBMCs, collected from culture after CMV antigen stimulation. The TCR originated in a human donor in good health (CMV status not recorded). Some clones in this sample may be carry-over from other donors' samples. This sequence uses TRBV27 and TRBJ1-6; D gene: possibly TRBD1, on 6 matching bases. The DNA sequence reads TGTGCCAGTAGAGGGGGACTGATGAATTCACCCCTCCACTTT. Its translation is CASRGGLMNSPLHF.